Listed below are T cell receptor beta chains from one sample, sequenced in a study of blood T cell repertoires in COVID-19. TCRdb keeps only in-frame clones here, not all; method: immunoSEQ multiplex PCR. The sample holds roughly 200,000 clones, about nine tenths seen once. Sequences were obtained from PBMCs or T cells enriched from blood (not recorded which). These receptors came from a man in his late teens or twenties with acute COVID-19. The CDR3 runs from the conserved cysteine through the conserved F or W. The order of the fields is J gene, D gene, V gene, clone size, CDR3 DNA, CDR3 protein. D genes are given only for firm matches. Rows give clone size only sometimes, using once, few, many, or a class for an expanded clone.

TRBJ1-1	NA	TRBV6-5	NA	TGTGCCAGCAGTCCCGTCCTGAACACTGAAGCTTTCTTT	CASSPVLNTEAFF
TRBJ1-1	NA	TRBV7-9	NA	TGTGCCAGCAGCTCGCAAACAGGGTCAGGTGAAGCTTTCTTT	CASSSQTGSGEAFF
TRBJ2-3	NA	TRBV30	NA	TGTGCCTGGAGTGTAGGGGGCACAGATACGCAGTATTTT	CAWSVGGTDTQYF
TRBJ2-1	NA	TRBV30	NA	TGTGCCTGGAGTCAAGGGCAGGGAACGTACAATGAGCAGTTCTTC	CAWSQGQGTYNEQFF
TRBJ1-5	TRBD1	TRBV28	NA	TGTGCCAGCAGCACGGGACAGGGTAGCAATCAGCCCCAGCATTTT	CASSTGQGSNQPQHF
TRBJ1-1	TRBD1	TRBV30	NA	TGTGCCTGGAGTAGAGACAGGGGGGGCACTGAAGCTTTCTTT	CAWSRDRGGTEAFF
TRBJ2-2	TRBD2	TRBV18	many	TGTGCCAGCTCACCCAGGACTAGCGGGAGAACCGGGGAGCTGTTTTTT	CASSPRTSGRTGELFF
TRBJ2-3	NA	TRBV7-9	NA	TGTGCCAGCAGCTTATCTAGCGGCACAGATACGCAGTATTTT	CASSLSSGTDTQYF
TRBJ1-1	NA	TRBV3-1/TRBV3-2	NA	TGTGCCAGCAGCCAGGAAGGCGGCAACACTGAAGCTTTCTTT	CASSQEGGNTEAFF
TRBJ2-7	NA	TRBV7-9	few	TGTGCCAGCAGCGCTTCTTGGGCTCCCAACGAGCAGTACTTC	CASSASWAPNEQYF
TRBJ2-7	TRBD1	TRBV10-3	NA	TGTGCCATCAGGGAAGGGACAGGCCCCACCTACGAGCAGTACTTC	CAIREGTGPTYEQYF
TRBJ2-3	TRBD2	TRBV27	NA	TGTGCCAGCAGTTGGCTAGCGGGAAGCACAGATACGCAGTATTTT	CASSWLAGSTDTQYF
TRBJ1-3	TRBD1	TRBV28	NA	TGTGCCAGCAGTTTGCGGCAGGGGGCGGTTAACACCATATATTTT	CASSLRQGAVNTIYF
TRBJ2-1	TRBD2	TRBV15	NA	TGTGCCACCAGCTTAGGACTAGCGGGAGGGAATGAGCAGTTCTTC	CATSLGLAGGNEQFF
TRBJ1-4	TRBD1	TRBV25-1	few	TGTGCCAGCAGCCTCCTTGGACAGGGTGAGGAAAAACTGTTTTTT	CASSLLGQGEEKLFF
TRBJ1-3	NA	TRBV19	few	TGTGCCAGTAGTATAGAGTACAGAGTCTCTGGAAACACCATATATTTT	CASSIEYRVSGNTIYF
TRBJ2-7	TRBD2	TRBV19	NA	TGTGCCAGCGACAGGGGGGGGACTAGCGGGAGCTACGAGCAGTACTTC	CASDRGGTSGSYEQYF
TRBJ2-1	NA	TRBV6-5	NA	TGTGCCAGCACCCCTTTGAGCTCCTACAATGAGCAGTTCTTC	CASTPLSSYNEQFF
TRBJ2-5	NA	TRBV11-3	NA	TGTGCCAGCAGCTTACGGGAGGAGACCCAGTACTTC	CASSLREETQYF
TRBJ2-3	NA	TRBV19	NA	TGTGCCAGTAGTATAGCGACTAACACAGATACGCAGTATTTT	CASSIATNTDTQYF
TRBJ2-1	NA	TRBV12-5	NA	TGTGCTAGTGGTTTGGCAGGGGTCTACAATGAGCAGTTCTTC	CASGLAGVYNEQFF
TRBJ2-1	TRBD2	TRBV5-1	NA	TGCGCCAGCAGGGGGACTAGCGGGGAGGCCCCCTACAATGAGCAGTTCTTC	CASRGTSGEAPYNEQFF
TRBJ2-2	NA	TRBV30	NA	TGTGCCTGGAGAACGGGAGAGGATGCCGGGGAGCTGTTTTTT	CAWRTGEDAGELFF
TRBJ2-5	NA	TRBV7-6	NA	TGTGCCAGCGCGCAGGGGCAAGAGACCCAGTACTTC	CASAQGQETQYF
TRBJ2-1	TRBD1	TRBV7-9	NA	TGTGCCAGCAGCCACTACCGAGGACAGGGAGATTACAATGAGCAGTTCTTC	CASSHYRGQGDYNEQFF
TRBJ2-3	NA	TRBV7-9	NA	TGTGCCAGCAGCTTAGACTCCGCAGATACGCAGTATTTT	CASSLDSADTQYF
TRBJ1-1	NA	TRBV7-9	NA	TGTGCCAGCAGCCCGAACAGGGTGCAGAACACTGAAGCTTTCTTT	CASSPNRVQNTEAFF
TRBJ2-3	NA	TRBV29-1	NA	TGCAGCGTTTATAACAGGGTTGCAGATACGCAGTATTTT	CSVYNRVADTQYF
TRBJ1-2	NA	TRBV19	NA	TGTGCCAGTAGTATAGATGGGACATACGGCTACACCTTC	CASSIDGTYGYTF
TRBJ2-3	TRBD1	TRBV19	NA	TGTGCCAGTAGGGGGGACAGGGCCCCAGATACGCAGTATTTT	CASRGDRAPDTQYF
TRBJ1-5	TRBD1	TRBV2	NA	TGTGCCAGCGAATATGACAGGGGTCGAAATCAGCCCCAGCATTTT	CASEYDRGRNQPQHF
TRBJ1-5	NA	TRBV6-5	many	TGTGCCAGCAGTTACTCGGTTCCAGGGAGGGGGCAGCCCCAGCATTTT	CASSYSVPGRGQPQHF
TRBJ1-2	TRBD1	TRBV30	few	TGTGCCTGGAGTGACAGGGCAGGGGGAGCCTATGGCTACACCTTC	CAWSDRAGGAYGYTF
TRBJ1-4	TRBD1	TRBV7-9	once	TGTGCCAGCAGGGGGGGACAGTCTAATGAAAAACTGTTTTTT	CASRGGQSNEKLFF
TRBJ2-2	NA	TRBV28	NA	TGTGCCAGCAGAATACAGGGTCCCGGGGAGCTGTTTTTT	CASRIQGPGELFF
TRBJ2-1	TRBD2	TRBV29-1	NA	TGCAGCGTTGATGGCTCGGCGGGAGGGACCCATGAGCAGTTCTTC	CSVDGSAGGTHEQFF
TRBJ1-1	NA	TRBV4-1	NA	TGCGCCAGCAGCCAAGGATCGGGCACTGAAGCTTTCTTT	CASSQGSGTEAFF
TRBJ2-7	NA	TRBV28	NA	TGTGCCAGCAGCTCCGGCGGTTTCTCCTACGAGCAGTACTTC	CASSSGGFSYEQYF
TRBJ1-2	NA	TRBV30	few	TGTGCCTGGACCCGGGGGGATGGCTACACCTTC	CAWTRGDGYTF
TRBJ2-1	NA	TRBV3-1/TRBV3-2	once	TGTGCCAGCAGCCTTGCGGGGCTAGCAGCCGGCAATGAGCAGTTCTTC	CASSLAGLAAGNEQFF
TRBJ1-2	TRBD1	TRBV5-4	few	TGTGCCAGCAGCCCCGGGACAGGTCGCGGCTACACCTTC	CASSPGTGRGYTF
TRBJ1-1	NA	TRBV7-9	NA	TGTGCCAGCAGCTTTTCAGGGTGGCTGAACACTGAAGCTTTCTTT	CASSFSGWLNTEAFF
TRBJ1-1	NA	TRBV6-5	NA	TGTGCCAGCAGTACCCTAGACAGCCTGAACACTGAAGCTTTCTTT	CASSTLDSLNTEAFF
TRBJ2-7	TRBD2	TRBV28	once	TGTGCCAGCAGTTCCGTAGTAGCGGGGAAGAGCGGGTACGAGCAGTACTTC	CASSSVVAGKSGYEQYF
TRBJ2-3	NA	TRBV6-6	NA	TGTGCCAGCAGTAGACGGACATCAGATACGCAGTATTTT	CASSRRTSDTQYF
TRBJ2-6	NA	TRBV3-1/TRBV3-2	few	TGTGCCAGCAGCCAAGTGACGGGCTCTGGGGCCAACGTCCTGACTTTC	CASSQVTGSGANVLTF
TRBJ2-5	NA	TRBV2	once	TGTGCCAGCAGGAGAGGGGCCGGGGAGGCGGGGGAGACCCAGTACTTC	CASRRGAGEAGETQYF
TRBJ2-7	TRBD2	TRBV11-2	NA	TGTGCCAGCAGCGCTGGGCGGGAGGTACGGGGGCAGTACTTC	CASSAGREVRGQYF
TRBJ2-5	NA	TRBV4-1	NA	TGCGCCAGCAGCCAGCCCAGGGGTGGAGAGACCCAGTACTTC	CASSQPRGGETQYF
TRBJ2-1	NA	TRBV19	NA	TGTGCCAGTAGTCTTTGGACAGACTCCTACAATGAGCAGTTCTTC	CASSLWTDSYNEQFF
TRBJ1-1	TRBD1	TRBV28	NA	TGTGCCAGCAGTTTCCCGGGACAGGGTAGTAGGACTGAAGCTTTCTTT	CASSFPGQGSRTEAFF
TRBJ1-1	NA	TRBV6-2/TRBV6-3	NA	TGTGCCAGCAGTTCGTCCGGGGAGGGGAACACTGAAGCTTTCTTT	CASSSSGEGNTEAFF
TRBJ2-3	TRBD2	TRBV7-9	NA	TGTGCCAGCAGCAGTAGCGGGAGAGCGAGAGCCGCAGATACGCAGTATTTT	CASSSSGRARAADTQYF
TRBJ2-5	TRBD2	TRBV5-4	NA	TGTGCCAGCAGCTTGGCTAGCGGGACAGAGACCCAGTACTTC	CASSLASGTETQYF
TRBJ2-7	NA	TRBV27	NA	TGTGCCAGCAGCCCGACTGTCCCCGGGTACGAGCAGTACTTC	CASSPTVPGYEQYF